These 2 T cell receptor beta chains share one sample of origin, sequenced in a study of shared clonotypes between healthy human individuals. Method: immunoSEQ multiplex PCR; TCRdb's copy keeps in-frame clones and lacks some. This table holds some 2 million clones, about 95% found once. The source material was naive CD4+ T cells sorted from blood. The subset is: CD45RA+ positively selected. The receptor set was obtained from a man younger than 35 in good health.

The chain has TRBV5-1 and TRBJ2-3; either TRBD1 or TRBD2 may fit D (6 bases each). The CDR3 contains 13 residues. V dropped 4 bases and J dropped 5 bases, with 11 bases sitting between them. Germline V gene data show CDR1 as SGHRS and CDR2 as YFSETQ. The DNA of the CDR3 is TGCGCCAGCAGCCCGGAGGGGGTAGATACGCAGTATTTT. Amino acid sequence: CASSPEGVDTQYF. Complete variable domain (other parts from reference TRBV5-1 and TRBJ2-3): KAGVTQTPRYLIKTRGQQVTLSCSPISGHRSVSWYQQTPGQGLQFLFEYFSETQRNKGNFPGRFSGRQFSNSRSEMNVSTLELGDSALYLCASSPEGVDTQYFGPGTRLTVL.

The rearrangement uses TRBV7-2 and TRBJ2-7, with 8 positions matching TRBD2. The CDR3 contains 16 residues. CDR1 and CDR2 (germline): SGHTA, FQGNSA. V was pared by 4 bases and J by 0 bases, with 8 bases of the junction left unmatched. CDR3 DNA: TGTGCCAGCAGCTCTCCAGAGCGGGGGAACTCCTACGAGCAGTACTTC. Its translation is CASSSPERGNSYEQYF.